A selection of T cell receptor beta chains follows, all from one sample in a study of T cells in Graves' hyperthyroidism and ophthalmopathy. In TCRdb, the multiplex PCR reads were re-called with MiXCR into one record per CDR3 protein. The sample contains a few hundred thousand distinct CDR3 sequences, around 13% of which appear only once. The sequenced sample was blood. Every receptor here comes from a woman aged 30 to 39 with Graves' hyperthyroidism that later progressed to Graves' ophthalmopathy. The CDR3 runs from the conserved cysteine through the conserved F or W. D genes are given only for firm matches. Clone size is given for some rows only: seen once, a few or many times, or a class if the clone is expanded.

J: TRBJ1-5
D: TRBD1
V: TRBV25-1
size: once
CDR3: CASSPSGTGDQPQHF
DNA: TGTGCCAGCAGTCCCTCCGGGACAGGGGATCAGCCCCAGCATTTT

J: TRBJ1-5
D: TRBD1
V: TRBV3-1
size: -
CDR3: CASSQGDRGRQPQHF
DNA: TGTGCCAGCAGCCAAGGAGACAGGGGGAGGCAGCCCCAGCATTTT

J: TRBJ2-3
D: -
V: TRBV11-2
size: many
CDR3: CASSLERPKAVGTDTQYF
DNA: TGTGCCAGCAGCTTAGAGAGACCCAAGGCGGTGGGTACAGATACGCAGTATTTT

J: TRBJ1-1
D: -
V: TRBV6-1
size: many
CDR3: CASSRQHGGNTEAFF
DNA: TGTGCCAGCAGTCGACAACACGGGGGGAACACTGAAGCTTTCTTT

J: TRBJ2-7
D: -
V: TRBV6-2/TRBV6-3
size: many
CDR3: CASRRGHDSYEQYF
DNA: TGTGCCAGCAGACGTGGACACGATTCCTACGAGCAGTACTTC

J: TRBJ2-7
D: -
V: TRBV6-1
size: few
CDR3: CASSESGFRRSYEQYF
DNA: TGTGCCAGCAGTGAAAGTGGATTTAGAAGGTCCTACGAGCAGTACTTC

J: TRBJ1-5
D: -
V: TRBV27
size: many
CDR3: CASSPVDQPQHF
DNA: TGTGCCAGCAGTCCGGTAGATCAGCCCCAGCATTTT

J: TRBJ2-1
D: TRBD2
V: TRBV7-9
size: many
CDR3: CASSRPAGGPYNEQFF
DNA: TGTGCCAGCAGCCGACCAGCGGGAGGACCCTACAATGAGCAGTTCTTC

J: TRBJ1-5
D: -
V: TRBV27
size: -
CDR3: CASSYFAGNQPQHF
DNA: TGTGCCAGCAGTTACTTTGCAGGGAATCAGCCCCAGCATTTT

J: TRBJ1-1
D: TRBD1
V: TRBV6-5
size: few
CDR3: CASSYRVGGPNTEAFF
DNA: TGTGCCAGCAGTTACAGGGTAGGGGGCCCGAACACTGAAGCTTTCTTT

J: TRBJ2-5
D: -
V: TRBV12-3/TRBV12-4
size: once
CDR3: CASSSFMTNQETQYF
DNA: TGTGCCAGCAGTTCTTTTATGACAAATCAAGAGACCCAGTACTTC